This T cell receptor (beta chain) was captured in a study of cytomegalovirus exposure and HLA in healthy donors (dated by TCRdb to 2017 to 2019). Regarding the complete study: According to an earlier analysis of a few hundred of the donors, about 179 million T cells yielded some 120 million unique TCR beta sequences and about 300 Gb of sequence data. In a later genetic analysis, genome-wide SNP genotypes for about three fifths of the 666 donors were used, and that subset was treated as a discovery cohort. To decide whether each TCR beta V gene segment behaved as functional or pseudogenic, an earlier analysis of some 540 of the donors relied on high-throughput TCR beta sequencing. Among about 400 genotyped donors of the cohort, an average of roughly 230,000 unique TCR beta nucleotide sequences was sequenced per donor, of which about 18% were non-productive. The study combined high-throughput TCR immunosequencing, statistical association of individual TCRs with disease status, and machine learning to predict cytomegalovirus infection status. Roughly 290 gigabases of sequencing data and around 80 million unique TCR sequences made up an early release that covered 500 to 650 HLA-typed donors. The study was designed to test whether signatures of past pathogen exposure could be identified by cataloging public T cell receptors. In a later analysis, previously published TCR beta repertoires from several hundred donors were re-analyzed and high-resolution HLA genotyping was added so that TCR occurrence patterns could be studied. All discovery cohort repertoires had been generated on a single sequencing platform. Along with the roughly 670-subject first cohort, a separate validation cohort of 120 different subjects was used. The genetic ancestry cluster associated with self-reported Caucasian donors included 70% to 85% of the 398 genotyped donors. Alongside the repertoire data, information on donor age, sex, ethnicity and CMV serostatus was compiled. The study used immunosequencing to profile the T cell repertoires of 600 to 850 subjects and linked those repertoires to cytomegalovirus serostatus. The number of typed donors differed by locus: about 620-630 for A, B, C, DRB1 and DQB1; approximately 520 for DQA1; some 610 for DPA1; and some 430 for DPB1. In the later analysis, no new phenotypic data were used to find candidate immune exposures; instead, reliance was placed on TCR beta sequences and their occurrence across donors. HLA typing included class I and class II loci at four-digit resolution. Roughly five DR-DQ haplotypes were treated as single units for association and clustering because of strong linkage in the cohort. The research as a whole found: In vitro tests confirmed that a few of the cytomegalovirus-associated TCR beta chains recognize cytomegalovirus antigens. Several of the top co-occurrence clusters appeared to be linked to parvovirus B19, influenza, CMV and Epstein-Barr virus, according to a later analysis. Because counts were too low, 15 to 20 rarely observed V segments, including chromosome 9 orphons, were excluded from the earlier analysis of 587 of the donors. Immune exposure information for the cohort was limited to CMV serostatus. A later analysis found that most CMV-associated TCR beta chains appeared HLA-restricted, with HLA associations seemingly driven largely by CMV exposure. Some IMGT-functional V segments, including TRBV6-2 and TRBV6-3, could not be told apart with the 87-base-pair reads, so those segments were excluded. In an earlier analysis of over 550 of the donors, most TCR beta V segments were observed in productive rearrangements about 87% or about 30% of the time, broadly matching IMGT annotations. A later analysis found that TCR association rates varied across HLA loci, with DRB1 alleles showing the most associated TCRs and HLA-C alleles the fewest. In a later genetic analysis, a missense DCLRE1C variant was associated with V-gene and J-gene trimming of TCR beta chains, and the association was replicated in an independent cohort. The cohort was sequenced for TCR beta chains only, and without alpha or paired-chain data the features that could be detected were limited. Strong co-occurrence of HLA alleles, especially DR and DQ, made assigning TCR associations to individual alleles difficult. A later genetic analysis reported fewer N-insertions in productive TCRs among donors in an Asian-associated ancestry cluster than the approximately 670-donor mean. Because HLA typing was missing for some donors at each locus, association tests included only the typed subset. In the study, some 160 TCR beta chains were listed as associated with cytomegalovirus. Specific HLA alleles were associated with 15,000 to 20,000 TCR beta sequences at a false discovery rate of 0.05 in a later analysis. Roughly uniform sequencing depth across donors was assumed in presence/absence analyses, although this assumption may not hold. A cluster of highly shared sequence variants was judged likely to be a technical artifact of the sequencing pipeline. The classifier was reported to diagnose cytomegalovirus status with high specificity and sensitivity in both the original cohort and the validation cohort. A further reported finding was that TCR beta sequences accurately predicted the HLA-A and HLA-B alleles for most subjects in the first cohort. The authors suggested that the approach could potentially be extended to other disease states and immunological phenotypes. Most TCR sequences were seen in very few donors, while some public TCRs were found in many individuals. Correlated functional status among segregating V segments might reflect linkage disequilibrium, but an unknown experimental factor could not be ruled out. Compared with equally common non-associated chains, HLA-associated TCR beta chains in a later analysis were more clonally expanded and had lower generation probabilities.

As regards this clone: Its antigen target is currently unknown. No base quality values were provided; no much bigger clone lies one nucleotide off.

Library preparation was by the immunoSEQ multiplex PCR assay. For the multiplex PCR, a mixture combining 60 forward primers for TCR Vbeta segments and 13 reverse primers for TCR Jbeta segments was used. The CDR3 region of rearranged TCR beta genes was amplified from genomic DNA with a multiplex PCR assay. On the Illumina HiSeq System, the amplified TCR beta libraries were sequenced as 87-base-pair reads. The original pipeline was this. A later analysis counted about 80 million unique TCR beta chains across the 600 to 850 repertoires, and some 12 million of these chains were shared by at least two donors. A nearest-neighbor algorithm error-corrected the raw reads and collapsed the reads into unique sequences, merging closely related sequences to remove PCR and sequencing errors. CDR3 sequences were aligned to IMGT reference sequences to assign V, D and J gene segments. For a sequence to be retained, a match of at least six nucleotides was required to both a V gene segment and a J gene segment. A rearrangement counted as productive if the CDR3 had no stop codons and remained in frame with V and J, and every other rearrangement counted as non-productive. CDR3 was defined according to IMGT convention as the region running from the second conserved V-encoded cysteine to the conserved J-encoded phenylalanine. Sequences without an unambiguous match to a single V gene segment were excluded from the earlier analysis of 450 to 750 of the donors. In an earlier analysis of some 590 of the donors, V segments were called functional above 56.7% productive rearrangements and were called segregating when the between-donor standard deviation exceeded 5%. A statistical classification framework was built for diagnosing cytomegalovirus status from the catalog of TCR beta chain sequences. A later analysis assigned V and J genes by comparing TCR nucleotide sequences with IMGT/GENE-DB human TR gene sequences. Using the TCRdist pipeline, a later analysis assigned CDR3 sequences along with most-parsimonious VDJ recombination scenarios. A later analysis defined each TCR beta chain by its CDR3 amino acid sequence plus V-gene family, and excluded reads lacking a unique V-gene family. To address suspected cross-contamination and a sequencing artifact, a later analysis removed several hundred highly shared, low-generation-probability nucleotide sequences. A later analysis calculated a clonal expansion index for each public chain from normalized within-repertoire ranks of inferred template counts. In a later analysis, generation probabilities were computed using a VDJ recombination model fitted to out-of-frame rearrangements, and the results were checked against IGoR. In a later analysis, hypergeometric tests were used to score TCR-TCR, TCR-HLA and TCR-CMV co-occurrence, with a repertoire-size bias correction applied to TCR pairs. To estimate false discovery rates, a later analysis permuted the HLA or CMV assignments 20 times. In a later analysis, co-occurring TCRs were grouped using DBSCAN, and TCRdist sequence similarity was added for clustering within HLA-allele-positive subsets. Repertoires with fewer than 30,000 or more than 120,000 public chains were left out of co-occurrence clustering, as were about 5 repertoires with anomalous nucleotide sharing. TCRdb obtained this table from immuneACCESS and retained in-frame rearrangements with V and J assigned. These tables miss some clones; where compared with another copy, unresolved V genes account for less than half of the shortfall, and the remainder is unexplained. The D gene and trimming were derived from the DNA, and the V and J assignments and clone size from that table. For this sample the table gives some 160,000 clones, of which more than 75% were detected only once. The ten largest clones add up to more than 1.2% of the sample.

In total, roughly 710 healthy bone marrow donors made up the cohort. At the time of sampling, all cohort members were nominally healthy, though unrecorded immune exposures were likely present. The donor was CMV seronegative and belonged to the group of around 400 seronegative cohort members. A peripheral blood sample was collected from each donor, and TCR beta sequencing was performed on peripheral blood mononuclear cells. The Qiagen DNeasy Blood Extraction Kit was used to extract genomic DNA from the blood cell samples. From the germline V gene, CDR1 is SNHLY and CDR2 is FYNNEI. Inclusive of the bounding cysteine and phenylalanine, the CDR3 is 13 residues long. The CDR3 DNA has 39 bases and is translated from base 1. The germline ends are 18 bases apart after V is trimmed by 11 bases and J by 5 bases.

Recombination connected TRBV2 to TRBJ2-5; 7 matching bases give a weak D call of TRBD2. This clonotype was sampled from a male donor in good health and CMV-seronegative. The sequencing input was PBMCs. Here the CDR3 is given as CAGEGGGRETQYF. In nucleotides, the sequence is TGTGCCGGTGAAGGGGGGGGCCGGGAGACCCAGTACTTC.